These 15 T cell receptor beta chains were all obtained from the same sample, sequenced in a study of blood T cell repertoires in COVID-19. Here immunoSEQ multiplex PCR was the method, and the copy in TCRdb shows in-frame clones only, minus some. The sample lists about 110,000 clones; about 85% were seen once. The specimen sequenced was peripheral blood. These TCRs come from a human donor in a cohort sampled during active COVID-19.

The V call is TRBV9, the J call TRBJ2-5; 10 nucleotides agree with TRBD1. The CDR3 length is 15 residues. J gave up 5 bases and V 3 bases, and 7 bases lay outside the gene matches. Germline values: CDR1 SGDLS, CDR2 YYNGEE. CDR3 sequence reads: CASSAGQGIWETQYF. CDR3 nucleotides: TGTGCCAGCAGCGCGGGACAGGGGATCTGGGAGACCCAGTACTTC.

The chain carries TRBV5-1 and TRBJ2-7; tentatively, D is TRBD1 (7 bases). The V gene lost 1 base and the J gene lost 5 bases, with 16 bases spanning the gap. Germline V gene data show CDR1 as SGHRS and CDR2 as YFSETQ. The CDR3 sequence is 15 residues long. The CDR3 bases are TGCGCCAGCAGCTTGAGCCCCGACAGGGAGGACGAGCAGTACTTC. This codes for CASSLSPDREDEQYF.

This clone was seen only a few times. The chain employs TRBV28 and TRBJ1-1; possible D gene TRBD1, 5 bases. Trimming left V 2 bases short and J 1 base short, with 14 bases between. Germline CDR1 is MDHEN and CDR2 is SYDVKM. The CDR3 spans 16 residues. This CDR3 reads CASSLVIRDWNTEAFF. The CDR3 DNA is TGTGCCAGCAGTTTAGTTATCAGGGACTGGAACACTGAAGCTTTCTTT.

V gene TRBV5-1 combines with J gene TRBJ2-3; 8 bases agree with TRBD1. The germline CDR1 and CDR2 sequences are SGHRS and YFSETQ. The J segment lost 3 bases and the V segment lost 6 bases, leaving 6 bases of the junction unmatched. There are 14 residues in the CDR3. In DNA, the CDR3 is TGCGCCAGCATCGATACAGGGGGGACAGATACGCAGTATTTT. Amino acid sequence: CASIDTGGTDTQYF. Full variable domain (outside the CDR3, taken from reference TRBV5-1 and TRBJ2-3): KAGVTQTPRYLIKTRGQQVTLSCSPISGHRSVSWYQQTPGQGLQFLFEYFSETQRNKGNFPGRFSGRQFSNSRSEMNVSTLELGDSALYLCASIDTGGTDTQYFGPGTRLTVL.

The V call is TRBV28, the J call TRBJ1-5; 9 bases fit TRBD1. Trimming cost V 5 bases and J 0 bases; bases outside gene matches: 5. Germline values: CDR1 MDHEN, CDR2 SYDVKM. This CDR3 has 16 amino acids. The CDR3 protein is CASSPGTGNSNQPQHF. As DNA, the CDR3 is TGTGCCAGCAGTCCCGGGACAGGGAATAGCAATCAGCCCCAGCATTTT.

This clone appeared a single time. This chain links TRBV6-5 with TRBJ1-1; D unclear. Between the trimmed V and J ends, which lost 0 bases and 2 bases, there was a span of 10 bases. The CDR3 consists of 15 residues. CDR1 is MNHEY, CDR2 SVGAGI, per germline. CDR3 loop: CASSYSVVHNTEAFF. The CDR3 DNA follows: TGTGCCAGCAGTTACTCGGTGGTACATAACACTGAAGCTTTCTTT.

The CDR3 region is CASSKDGPAGEQYF. The CDR3 coding sequence is TGTGCCAGCAGCAAGGACGGCCCTGCGGGCGAGCAGTACTTC. The V and J genes are TRBV7-3 and TRBJ2-7; D may be TRBD2 (5 bases). Germline V gene lookup returns CDR1 SGHTA and CDR2 FQGTGA. The length of the CDR3 is 14 residues. V was pared by 5 bases and J by 6 bases, with 17 bases between.

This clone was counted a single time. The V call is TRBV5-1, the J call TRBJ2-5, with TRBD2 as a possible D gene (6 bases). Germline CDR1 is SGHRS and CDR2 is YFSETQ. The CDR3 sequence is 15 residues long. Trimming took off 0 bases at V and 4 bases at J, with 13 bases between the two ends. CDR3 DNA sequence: TGCGCCAGCAGCTTGGTCGCCGCCGGGGGAGAGACCCAGTACTTC. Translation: CASSLVAAGGETQYF.

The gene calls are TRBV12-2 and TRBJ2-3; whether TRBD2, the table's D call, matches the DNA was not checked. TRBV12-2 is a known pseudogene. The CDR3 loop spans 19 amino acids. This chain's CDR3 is CASRSNLNGPGGGIDTQYF. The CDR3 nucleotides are TGTGCAAGTCGCTCCAATCTTAACGGGCCGGGAGGGGGAATAGATACGCAGTATTTT.

The CDR3 loop reads CASSHASPTGGPLDEQYF. The CDR3 nucleotides read TGTGCCAGCAGCCATGCCTCCCCAACGGGAGGGCCGCTGGACGAGCAGTACTTC. V usage is TRBV4-2 and J usage is TRBJ2-7, with 8 bases fitting TRBD2. The V gene's germline CDR1 is LGHNA and CDR2 YNFKEQ. CDR3 length: 18 residues. V dropped 3 bases and J dropped 5; count of bases not matched to a gene: 18.

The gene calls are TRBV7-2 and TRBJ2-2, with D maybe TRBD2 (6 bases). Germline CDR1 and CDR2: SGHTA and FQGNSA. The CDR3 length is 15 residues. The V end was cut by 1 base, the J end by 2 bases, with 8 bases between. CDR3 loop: CASSLGGVNTGELFF. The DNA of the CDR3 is TGTGCCAGCAGCTTAGGCGGGGTTAACACCGGGGAGCTGTTTTTT.

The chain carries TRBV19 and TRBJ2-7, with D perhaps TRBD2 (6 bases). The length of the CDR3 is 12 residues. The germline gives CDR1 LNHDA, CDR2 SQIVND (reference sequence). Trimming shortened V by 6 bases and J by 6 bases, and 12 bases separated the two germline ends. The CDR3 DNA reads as TGTGCCAGTAGCGGAGGGATCTTCGAGCAGTACTTC. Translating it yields CASSGGIFEQYF.

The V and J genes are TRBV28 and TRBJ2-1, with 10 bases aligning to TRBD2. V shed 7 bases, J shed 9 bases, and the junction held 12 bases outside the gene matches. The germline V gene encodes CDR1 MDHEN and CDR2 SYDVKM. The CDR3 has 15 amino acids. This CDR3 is CASIRVSGGAAEQFF. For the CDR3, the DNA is TGTGCCAGCATAAGGGTCAGCGGGGGGGCCGCTGAGCAGTTCTTC.

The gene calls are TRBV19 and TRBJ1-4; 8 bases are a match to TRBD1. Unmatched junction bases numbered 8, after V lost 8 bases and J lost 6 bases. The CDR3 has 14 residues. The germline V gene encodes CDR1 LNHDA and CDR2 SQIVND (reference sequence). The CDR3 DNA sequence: TGTGCCAGTGGAGGACAGGGCTTTTATGAAAAACTGTTTTTT. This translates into CASGGQGFYEKLFF.

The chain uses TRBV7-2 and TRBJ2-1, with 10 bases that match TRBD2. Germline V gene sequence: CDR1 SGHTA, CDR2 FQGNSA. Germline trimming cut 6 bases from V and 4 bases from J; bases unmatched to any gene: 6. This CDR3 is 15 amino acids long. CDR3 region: CASSFLAGVYNEQFF. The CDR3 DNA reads TGTGCCAGCAGTTTTCTAGCGGGGGTATACAATGAGCAGTTCTTC.